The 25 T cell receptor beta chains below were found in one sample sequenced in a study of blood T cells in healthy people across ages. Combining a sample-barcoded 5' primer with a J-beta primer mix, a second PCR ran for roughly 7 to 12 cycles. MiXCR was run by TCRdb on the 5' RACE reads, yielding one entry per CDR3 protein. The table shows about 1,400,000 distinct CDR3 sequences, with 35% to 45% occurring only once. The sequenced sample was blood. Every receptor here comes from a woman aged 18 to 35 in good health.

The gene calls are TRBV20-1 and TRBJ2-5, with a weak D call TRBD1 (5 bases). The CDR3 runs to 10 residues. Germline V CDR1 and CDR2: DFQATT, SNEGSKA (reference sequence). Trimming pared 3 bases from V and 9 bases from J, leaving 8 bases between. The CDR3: CSARGPSQYF. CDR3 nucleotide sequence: TGCAGTGCTAGGGGGCCGTCCCAGTACTTC.

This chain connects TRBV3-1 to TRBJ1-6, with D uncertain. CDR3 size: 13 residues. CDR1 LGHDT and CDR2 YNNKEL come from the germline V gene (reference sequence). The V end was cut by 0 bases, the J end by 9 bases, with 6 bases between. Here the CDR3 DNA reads TGTGCCAGCAGCCAAGAAGGAGGTTCACCCCTCCACTTT. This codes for CASSQEGGSPLHF. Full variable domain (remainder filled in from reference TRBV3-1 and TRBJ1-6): DTAVSQTPKYLVTQMGNDKSIKCEQNLGHDTMYWYKQDSKKFLKIMFSYNNKELIINETVPNRFSPKSPDKAHLNLHINSLELGDSAVYFCASSQEGGSPLHFGNGTRLTVT.

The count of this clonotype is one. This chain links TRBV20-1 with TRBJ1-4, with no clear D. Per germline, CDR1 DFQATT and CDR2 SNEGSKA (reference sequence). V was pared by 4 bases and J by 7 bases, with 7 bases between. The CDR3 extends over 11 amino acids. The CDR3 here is CSANLGEKLFF. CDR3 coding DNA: TGCAGTGCTAATCTGGGTGAAAAACTGTTTTTT.

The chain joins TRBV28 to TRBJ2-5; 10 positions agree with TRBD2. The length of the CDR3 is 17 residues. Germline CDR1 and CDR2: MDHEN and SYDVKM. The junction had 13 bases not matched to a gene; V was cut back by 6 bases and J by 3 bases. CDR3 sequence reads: CASRQLAGHSRKETQYF. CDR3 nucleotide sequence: TGTGCCAGCAGACAACTAGCGGGGCACTCTAGGAAAGAGACCCAGTACTTC.

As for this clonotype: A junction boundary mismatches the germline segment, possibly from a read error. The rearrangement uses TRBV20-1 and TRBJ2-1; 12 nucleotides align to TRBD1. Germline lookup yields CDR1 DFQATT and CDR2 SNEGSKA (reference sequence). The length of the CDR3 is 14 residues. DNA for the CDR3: TGCAGTGCTAGAGGGGGGACAGGGGGCGATGAGAAGTTCTTC. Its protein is CSARGGTGGDEKFF.

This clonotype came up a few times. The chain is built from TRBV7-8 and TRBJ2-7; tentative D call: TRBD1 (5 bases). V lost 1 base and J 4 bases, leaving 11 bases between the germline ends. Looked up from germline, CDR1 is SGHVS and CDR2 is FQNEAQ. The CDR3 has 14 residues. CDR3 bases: TGTGCCAGCAGCTTAGATGGCAGGGAATACGAGCAGTACTTC. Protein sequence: CASSLDGREYEQYF.

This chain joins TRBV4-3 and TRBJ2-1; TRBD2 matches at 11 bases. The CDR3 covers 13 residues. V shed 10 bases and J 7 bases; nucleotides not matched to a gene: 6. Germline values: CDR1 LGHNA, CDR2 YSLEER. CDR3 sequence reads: CATGTSGPNEQFF. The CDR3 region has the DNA TGCGCCACCGGGACTAGCGGTCCGAATGAGCAGTTCTTC.

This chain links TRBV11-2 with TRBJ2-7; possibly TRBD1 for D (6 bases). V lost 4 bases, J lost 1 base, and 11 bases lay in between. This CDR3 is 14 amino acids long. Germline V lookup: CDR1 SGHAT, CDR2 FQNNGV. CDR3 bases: TGTGCCAGCAGCTGGTTACAGGGTTCCTACGAGCAGTACTTC. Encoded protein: CASSWLQGSYEQYF.

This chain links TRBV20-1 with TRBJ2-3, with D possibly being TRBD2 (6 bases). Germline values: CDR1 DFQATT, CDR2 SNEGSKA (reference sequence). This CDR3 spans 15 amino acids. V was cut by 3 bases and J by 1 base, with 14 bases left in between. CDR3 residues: CSASPPGGGTDTQYF. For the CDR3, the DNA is TGCAGTGCTAGTCCCCCTGGCGGGGGCACAGATACGCAGTATTTT.

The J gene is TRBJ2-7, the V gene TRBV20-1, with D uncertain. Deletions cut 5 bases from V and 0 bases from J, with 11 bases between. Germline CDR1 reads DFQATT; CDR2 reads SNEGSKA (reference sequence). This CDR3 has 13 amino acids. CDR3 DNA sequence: TGCAGTGCTTACCCCCAGAGCTCCTACGAGCAGTACTTC. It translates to CSAYPQSSYEQYF.

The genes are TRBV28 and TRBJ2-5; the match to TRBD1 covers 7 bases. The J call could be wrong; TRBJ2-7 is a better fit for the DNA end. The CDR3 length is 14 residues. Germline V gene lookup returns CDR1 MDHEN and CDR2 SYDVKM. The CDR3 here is CASSFLRGIDEQYF. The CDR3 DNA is TGTGCCAGCAGTTTCCTCAGGGGGATCGACGAGCAGTACTTC.

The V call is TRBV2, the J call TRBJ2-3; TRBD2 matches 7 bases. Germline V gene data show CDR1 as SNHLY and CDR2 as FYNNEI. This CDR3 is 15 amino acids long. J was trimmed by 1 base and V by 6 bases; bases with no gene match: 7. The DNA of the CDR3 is TGTGCCAGCAGCACGACTAGCCTAGGCACAGATACGCAGTATTTT. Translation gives CASSTTSLGTDTQYF.

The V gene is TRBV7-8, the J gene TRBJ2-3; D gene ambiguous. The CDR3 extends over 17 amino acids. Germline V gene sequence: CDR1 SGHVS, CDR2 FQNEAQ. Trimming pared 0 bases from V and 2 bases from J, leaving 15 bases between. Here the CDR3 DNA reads TGTGCCAGCAGCTTAGCCTCCAGCGCGATCCTCACAGATACGCAGTATTTT. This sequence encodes CASSLASSAILTDTQYF. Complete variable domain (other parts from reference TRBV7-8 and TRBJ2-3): GAGVSQSPRYKVAKRGQDVALRCDPISGHVSLFWYQQALGQGPEFLTYFQNEAQLDKSGLPSDRFFAERPEGSVSTLKIQRTQQEDSAVYLCASSLASSAILTDTQYFGPGTRLTVL.

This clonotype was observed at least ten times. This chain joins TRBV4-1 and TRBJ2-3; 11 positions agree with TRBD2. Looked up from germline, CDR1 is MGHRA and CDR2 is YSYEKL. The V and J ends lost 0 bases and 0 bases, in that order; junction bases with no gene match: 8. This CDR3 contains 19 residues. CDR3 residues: CASSQEGLAGGPSTDTQYF. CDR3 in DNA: TGCGCCAGCAGCCAAGAGGGGCTAGCGGGGGGACCAAGCACAGATACGCAGTATTTT.

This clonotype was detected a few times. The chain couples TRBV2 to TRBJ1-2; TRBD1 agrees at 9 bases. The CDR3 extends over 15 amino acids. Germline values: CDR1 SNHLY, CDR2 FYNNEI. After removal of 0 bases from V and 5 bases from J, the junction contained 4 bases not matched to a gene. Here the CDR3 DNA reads TGTGCCAGCAGTGAAGCCGAACAGGGGGCATATGGCTACACCTTC. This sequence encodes CASSEAEQGAYGYTF.

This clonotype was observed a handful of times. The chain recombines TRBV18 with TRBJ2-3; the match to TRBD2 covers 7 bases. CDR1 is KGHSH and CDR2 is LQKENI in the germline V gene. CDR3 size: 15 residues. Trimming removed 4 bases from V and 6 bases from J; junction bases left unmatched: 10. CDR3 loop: CASSLTAGVLDTQYF. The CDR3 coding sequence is TGTGCCAGCTCACTTACGGCGGGAGTTTTGGATACGCAGTATTTT.

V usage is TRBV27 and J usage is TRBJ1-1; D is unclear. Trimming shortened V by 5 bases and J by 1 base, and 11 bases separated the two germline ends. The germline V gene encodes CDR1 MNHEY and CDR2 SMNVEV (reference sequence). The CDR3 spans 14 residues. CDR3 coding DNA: TGTGCCAGCAGTCCCATGTTTGGGAACACTGAAGCTTTCTTT. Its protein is CASSPMFGNTEAFF.

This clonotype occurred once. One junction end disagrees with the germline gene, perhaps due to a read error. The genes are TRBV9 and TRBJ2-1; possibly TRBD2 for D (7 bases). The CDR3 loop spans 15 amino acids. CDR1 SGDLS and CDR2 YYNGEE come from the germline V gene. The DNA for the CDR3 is TGTGACAGCAGCGTAGCAGGGGACTACTACAATGAGCAGTTCTTC. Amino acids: CDSSVAGDYYNEQFF.

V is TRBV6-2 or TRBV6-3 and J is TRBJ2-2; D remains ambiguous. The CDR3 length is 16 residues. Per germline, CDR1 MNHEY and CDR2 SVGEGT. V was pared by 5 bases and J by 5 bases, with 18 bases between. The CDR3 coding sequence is TGTGCCAGCAGTCGGTATGGGATATCTGGGACCGGGGAGCTGTTTTTT. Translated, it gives CASSRYGISGTGELFF.

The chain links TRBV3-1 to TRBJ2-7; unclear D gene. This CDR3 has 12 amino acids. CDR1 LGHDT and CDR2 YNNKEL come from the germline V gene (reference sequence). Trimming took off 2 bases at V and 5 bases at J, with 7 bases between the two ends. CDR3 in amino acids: CASSQIGNEQYF. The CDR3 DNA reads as TGTGCCAGCAGCCAAATCGGCAACGAGCAGTACTTC.

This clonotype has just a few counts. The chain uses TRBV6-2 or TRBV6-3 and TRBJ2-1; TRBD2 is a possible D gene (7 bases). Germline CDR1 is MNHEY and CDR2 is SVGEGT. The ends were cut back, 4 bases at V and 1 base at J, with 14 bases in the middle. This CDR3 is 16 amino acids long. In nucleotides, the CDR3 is TGTGCCAGCAGTTCCCATGGGAGGGGGTCCTACAATGAGCAGTTCTTC. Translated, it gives CASSSHGRGSYNEQFF.

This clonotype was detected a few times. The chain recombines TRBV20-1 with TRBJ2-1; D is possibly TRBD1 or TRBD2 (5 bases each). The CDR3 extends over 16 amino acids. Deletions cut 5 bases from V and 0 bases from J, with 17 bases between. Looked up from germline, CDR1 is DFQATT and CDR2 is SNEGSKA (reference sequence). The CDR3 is CSALYPGRSSYNEQFF. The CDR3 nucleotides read TGCAGTGCTTTGTACCCGGGACGGAGCTCCTACAATGAGCAGTTCTTC.

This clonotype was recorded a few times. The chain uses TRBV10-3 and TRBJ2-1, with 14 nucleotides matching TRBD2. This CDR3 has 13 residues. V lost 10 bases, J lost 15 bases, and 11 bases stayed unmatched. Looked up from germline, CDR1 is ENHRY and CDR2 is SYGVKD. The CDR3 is CASGTSGGAEWFF. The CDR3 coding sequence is TGTGCCAGCGGGACTAGCGGGGGCGCCGAGTGGTTCTTC.

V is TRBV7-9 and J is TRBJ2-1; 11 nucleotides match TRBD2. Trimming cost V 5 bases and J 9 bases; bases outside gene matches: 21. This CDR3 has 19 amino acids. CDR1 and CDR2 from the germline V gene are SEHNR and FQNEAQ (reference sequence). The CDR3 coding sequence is TGTGCCAGCAGCCCTGGTACTAGCGGGAGAATTCAAGCGCGGAGTGAGCAGTTCTTC. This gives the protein CASSPGTSGRIQARSEQFF.

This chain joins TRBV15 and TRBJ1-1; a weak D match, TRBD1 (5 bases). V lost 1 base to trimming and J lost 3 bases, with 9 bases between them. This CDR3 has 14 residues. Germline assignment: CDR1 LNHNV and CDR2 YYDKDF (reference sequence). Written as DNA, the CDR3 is TGTGCCACCAGCAGAGCCGGGGCCGACACTGAAGCTTTCTTT. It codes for CATSRAGADTEAFF.